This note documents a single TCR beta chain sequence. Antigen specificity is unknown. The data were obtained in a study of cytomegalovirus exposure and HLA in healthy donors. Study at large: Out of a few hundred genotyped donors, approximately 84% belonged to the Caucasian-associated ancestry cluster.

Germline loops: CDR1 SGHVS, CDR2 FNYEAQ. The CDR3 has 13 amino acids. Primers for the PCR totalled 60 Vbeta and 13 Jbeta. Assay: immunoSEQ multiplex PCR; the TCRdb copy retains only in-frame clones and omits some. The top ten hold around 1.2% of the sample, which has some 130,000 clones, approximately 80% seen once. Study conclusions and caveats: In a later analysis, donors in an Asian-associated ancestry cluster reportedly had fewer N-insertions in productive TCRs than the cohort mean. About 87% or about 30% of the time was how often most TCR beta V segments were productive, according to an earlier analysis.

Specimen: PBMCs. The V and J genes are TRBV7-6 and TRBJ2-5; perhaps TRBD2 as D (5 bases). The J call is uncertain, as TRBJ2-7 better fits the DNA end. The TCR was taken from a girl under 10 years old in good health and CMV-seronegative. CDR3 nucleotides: TGTGCCAGCAGCCCAGGAGGTTTGGGCGAGCAGTACTTC. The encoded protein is CASSPGGLGEQYF.